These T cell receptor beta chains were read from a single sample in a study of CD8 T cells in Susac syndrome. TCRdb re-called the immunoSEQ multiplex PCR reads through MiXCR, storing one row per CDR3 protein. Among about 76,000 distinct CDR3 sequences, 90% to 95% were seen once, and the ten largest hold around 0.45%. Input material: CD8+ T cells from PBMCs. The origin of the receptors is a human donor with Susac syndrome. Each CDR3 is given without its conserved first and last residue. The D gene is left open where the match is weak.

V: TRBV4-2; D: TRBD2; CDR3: ASSQDSGGVRRETQY
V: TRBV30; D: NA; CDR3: AWSSYSGGEQF
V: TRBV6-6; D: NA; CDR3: ASSSESKMLGYT
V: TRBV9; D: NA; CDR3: ASSTGLALNTGELF
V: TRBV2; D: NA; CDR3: ASSVQVNTGELF
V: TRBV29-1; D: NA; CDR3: SVEDPGRGRYLNTQY
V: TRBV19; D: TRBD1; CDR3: ATGQGLNTEAF
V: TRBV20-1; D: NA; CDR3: SAREALEETQY
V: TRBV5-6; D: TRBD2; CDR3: ASSFGLLAGGGDTDTQY
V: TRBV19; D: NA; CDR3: ASSIRWAGAYEQY
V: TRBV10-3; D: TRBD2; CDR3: AISDLTGGSYEQY
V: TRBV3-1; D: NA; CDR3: ASSQLAFSSYNEQF
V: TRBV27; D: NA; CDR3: ASSSRRAGTYNEQF
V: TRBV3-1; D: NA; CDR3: ASSQDLGGQETQY
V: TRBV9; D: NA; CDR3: ASSVDIRENTGELF
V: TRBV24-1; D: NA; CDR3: ATSDGGGETQY
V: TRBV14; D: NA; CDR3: ASSQRPLIHNEQF
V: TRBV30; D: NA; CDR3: AWSAGGNQPQH
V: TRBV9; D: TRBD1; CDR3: ASSGGDRGLYEQY
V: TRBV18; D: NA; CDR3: ASSQGLPLVSYEQY
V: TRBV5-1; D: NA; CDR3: ASSLVGAGAHEQY
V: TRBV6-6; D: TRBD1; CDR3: ASSWGQGEEAF
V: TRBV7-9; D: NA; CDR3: ASSLTGPYEQY
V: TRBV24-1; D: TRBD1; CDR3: ATSGGWNTGELF
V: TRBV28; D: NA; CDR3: ASSFNAKGGYT
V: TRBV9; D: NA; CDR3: ASSVGQLANTEAF
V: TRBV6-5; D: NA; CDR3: ASSLLGLGTGELF
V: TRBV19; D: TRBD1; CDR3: ASSAGTAGDYGYT
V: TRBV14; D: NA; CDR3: ASSQVEGPNTGELF
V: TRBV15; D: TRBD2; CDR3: ATSGPLAGKETQY
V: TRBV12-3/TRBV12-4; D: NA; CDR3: ASSFFGGQADTQY
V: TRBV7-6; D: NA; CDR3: ASSLLRQNEQF
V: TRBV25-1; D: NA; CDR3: ASSESRGSYNSPLH
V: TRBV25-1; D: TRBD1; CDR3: ASSEWDREAF
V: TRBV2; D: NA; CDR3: ASSDDSNEKLF
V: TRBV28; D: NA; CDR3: ASSLIGETEAF
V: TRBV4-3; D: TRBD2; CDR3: ASSQETSGRLLTDTQY
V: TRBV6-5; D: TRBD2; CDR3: ASSYMRTSGNEQF
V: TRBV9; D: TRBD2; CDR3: ASSVATSSGGSQETQY
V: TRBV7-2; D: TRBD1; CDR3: ASSPRDRASYGYT